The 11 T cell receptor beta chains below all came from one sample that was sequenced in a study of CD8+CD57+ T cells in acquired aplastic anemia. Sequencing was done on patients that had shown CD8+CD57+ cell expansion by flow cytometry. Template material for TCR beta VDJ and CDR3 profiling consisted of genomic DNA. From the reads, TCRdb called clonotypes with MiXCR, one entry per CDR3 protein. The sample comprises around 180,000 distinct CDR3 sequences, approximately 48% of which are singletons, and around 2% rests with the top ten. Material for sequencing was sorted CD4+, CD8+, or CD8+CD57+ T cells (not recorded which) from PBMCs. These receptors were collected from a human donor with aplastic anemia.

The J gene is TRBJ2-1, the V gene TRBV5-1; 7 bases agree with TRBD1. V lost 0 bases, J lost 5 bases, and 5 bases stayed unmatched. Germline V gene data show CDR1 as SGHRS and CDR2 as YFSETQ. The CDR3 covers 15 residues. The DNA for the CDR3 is TGCGCCAGCAGCTTGGTACAGGGACAGAACAATGAGCAGTTCTTC. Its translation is CASSLVQGQNNEQFF.

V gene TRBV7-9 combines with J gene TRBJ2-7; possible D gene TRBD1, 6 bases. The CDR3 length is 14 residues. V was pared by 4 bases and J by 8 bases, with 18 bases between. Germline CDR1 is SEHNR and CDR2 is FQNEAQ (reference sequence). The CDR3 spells CASSSGQVGDKQYF. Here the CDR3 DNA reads TGTGCCAGCAGCTCAGGTCAGGTCGGGGACAAGCAGTACTTC. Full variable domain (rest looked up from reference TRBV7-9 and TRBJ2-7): DTGVSQNPRHKITKRGQNVTFRCDPISEHNRLYWYRQTLGQGPEFLTYFQNEAQLEKSRLLSDRFSAERPKGSFSTLEIQRTEQGDSAMYLCASSSGQVGDKQYFGPGTRLTVT.

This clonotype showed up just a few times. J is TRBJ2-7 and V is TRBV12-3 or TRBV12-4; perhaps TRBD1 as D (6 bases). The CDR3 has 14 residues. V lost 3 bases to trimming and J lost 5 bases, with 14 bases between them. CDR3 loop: CASSLRQVVDEQYF. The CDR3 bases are TGTGCCAGCAGTTTGAGACAGGTAGTCGACGAGCAGTACTTC.

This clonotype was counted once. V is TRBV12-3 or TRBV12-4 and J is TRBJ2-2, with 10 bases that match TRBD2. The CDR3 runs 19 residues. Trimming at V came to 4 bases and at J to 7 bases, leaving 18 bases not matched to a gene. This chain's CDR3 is CASSSPKVIAGGQYGELFF. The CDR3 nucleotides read TGTGCCAGCAGTTCCCCCAAGGTGATAGCGGGGGGCCAATACGGGGAGCTGTTTTTT.

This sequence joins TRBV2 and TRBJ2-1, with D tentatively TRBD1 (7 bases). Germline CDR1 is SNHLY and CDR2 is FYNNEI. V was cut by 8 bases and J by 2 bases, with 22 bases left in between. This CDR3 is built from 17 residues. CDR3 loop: CASGGRGGQATYNEQFF. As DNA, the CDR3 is TGTGCCAGCGGGGGTAGGGGAGGACAGGCAACCTACAATGAGCAGTTCTTC.

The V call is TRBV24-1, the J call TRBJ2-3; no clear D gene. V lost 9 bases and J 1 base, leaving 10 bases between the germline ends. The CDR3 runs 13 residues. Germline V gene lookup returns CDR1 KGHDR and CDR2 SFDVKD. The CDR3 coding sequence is TGTGCCACCGGACGCCAGGGCACAGATACGCAGTATTTT. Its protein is CATGRQGTDTQYF.

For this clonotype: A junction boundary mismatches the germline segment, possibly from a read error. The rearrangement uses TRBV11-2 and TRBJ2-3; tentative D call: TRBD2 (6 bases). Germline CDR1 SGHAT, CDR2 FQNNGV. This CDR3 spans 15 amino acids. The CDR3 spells CASSWDSQRTDTQYF. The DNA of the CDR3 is TGCGCCAGCAGCTGGGACTCCCAACGGACAGATACGCAGTATTTT.

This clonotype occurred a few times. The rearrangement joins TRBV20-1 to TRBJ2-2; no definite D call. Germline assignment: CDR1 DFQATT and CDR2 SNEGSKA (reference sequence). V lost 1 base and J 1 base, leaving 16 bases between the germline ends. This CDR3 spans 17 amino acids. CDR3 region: CSARAKRGALNTGELFF. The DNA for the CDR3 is TGCAGTGCTAGAGCAAAAAGAGGAGCCTTGAACACCGGGGAGCTGTTTTTT.

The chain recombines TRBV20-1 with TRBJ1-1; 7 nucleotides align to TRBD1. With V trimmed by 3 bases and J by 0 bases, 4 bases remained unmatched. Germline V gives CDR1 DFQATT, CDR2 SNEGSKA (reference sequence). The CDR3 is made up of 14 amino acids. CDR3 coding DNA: TGCAGTGCTAGGGATGGGACAGTGAACACTGAAGCTTTCTTT. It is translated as CSARDGTVNTEAFF.

In nucleotides, the CDR3 is TGTGCCAGTACCACCGGGGGAGGGATCTCTGGGGCCAACGTCCTGACTTTC. Its protein is CASTTGGGISGANVLTF. The chain uses TRBV12-3 or TRBV12-4 and TRBJ2-6; 7 bases align to TRBD2. The CDR3 sequence is 17 residues long. Trimming at V came to 9 bases and at J to 0 bases, leaving 11 bases not matched to a gene.

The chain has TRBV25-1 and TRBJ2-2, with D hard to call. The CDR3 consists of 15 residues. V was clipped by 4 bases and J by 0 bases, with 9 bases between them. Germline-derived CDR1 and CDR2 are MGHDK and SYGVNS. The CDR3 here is CASSGFGANTGELFF. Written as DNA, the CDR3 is TGTGCCAGCAGTGGATTTGGGGCGAACACCGGGGAGCTGTTTTTT.